This T cell receptor (beta chain) was identified during a study of CD8+CD57+ T cells in acquired aplastic anemia. Trimming shortened V by 0 bases and J by 4 bases, and 13 bases separated the two germline ends. Germline lookup yields CDR1 MGHRA and CDR2 YSYEKL. This CDR3 is built from 16 residues. Genomic DNA provided the template from which TCR beta VDJ and CDR3 profiles were obtained. Each CDR3 protein gets one entry after TCRdb re-called the reads with MiXCR. The profile shows some 180,000 distinct CDR3 sequences, less than 65% of them singletons. CD8+CD57+ cell expansion, shown by flow cytometry, had occurred in the patients selected for sequencing. This clonotype was recorded many times.

The chain recombines TRBV4-1 with TRBJ1-5; D is ambiguous. The sequence came from a human donor with aplastic anemia. Sequencing was done on a sample of sorted CD4+, CD8+, or CD8+CD57+ T cells (not recorded which) from PBMCs. Here the CDR3 reads CASSQDNPLSNQPQHF. The CDR3 nucleotides read TGCGCCAGCAGCCAAGATAACCCGCTCTCTAATCAGCCCCAGCATTTT.